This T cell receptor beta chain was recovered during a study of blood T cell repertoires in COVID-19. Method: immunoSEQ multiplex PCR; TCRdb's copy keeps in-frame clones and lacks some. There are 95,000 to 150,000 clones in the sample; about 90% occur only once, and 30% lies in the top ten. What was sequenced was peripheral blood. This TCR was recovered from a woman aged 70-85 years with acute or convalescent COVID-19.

The CDR3 loop reads CASSLKGPLEEKLFF. The CDR3 coding sequence is TGTGCCAGCAGCTTGAAGGGGCCACTTGAGGAAAAACTGTTTTTT. The V and J genes are TRBV5-4 and TRBJ1-4; D might be TRBD1 (5 bases). CDR1 is SGHNT, CDR2 YYREEE, per germline (reference sequence). Between the trimmed V and J ends, which lost 1 base and 8 bases, there was a span of 15 bases. The length of the CDR3 is 15 residues.